This T cell receptor beta chain was identified in a study of shared clonotypes between healthy human individuals. Study-level points and caveats: Limitation of the genetic and exposure-history diversity represented came from the few donors. Larger estimated richness was generally recorded for naive subsets relative to memory subsets. Clonotypes that were shared across a handful of donors made up around 5% of naive CD4 clonotypes.

Comment on this clone: Its antigen is unknown.

Sequencing was performed with immunoSEQ multiplex PCR; in TCRdb, only in-frame clones are kept and a portion is missing. The sample records about 2.1 million clones, around 93% being singletons. Trimming pared 1 base from V and 0 bases from J, leaving 10 bases between. CDR1 and CDR2 (germline): SQVTM, ANQGSEA. This CDR3 has 15 residues. CD8 cells regarded as naive lacked CD45RO, were positively chosen for CCR7, and omitted terminally differentiated effector memory CD45RA+ cells. Adults of Caucasian background living in Nashville, Tennessee made up all donors. The chain combines TRBV29-1 with TRBJ2-1; possibly TRBD2 for D (6 bases). The sample comprised naive CD8+ T cells from PBMCs. This clonotype was sampled from a man aged 18 to 35 in good health. Some clones in this sample may be carry-over from other donors' samples. The CDR3 nucleotides read TGCAGCGTTGAAGGTACGCGGGGCTCCTACAATGAGCAGTTCTTC. Its protein product is CSVEGTRGSYNEQFF.